The 10 T cell receptor beta chains listed next were all sequenced from one sample in a study of CD8 T cells in Susac syndrome. RNA was extracted with the RNeasy kit, and a quantity of roughly 0.5 to 1 ug was reverse transcribed using random hexamers. TCRdb reprocessed the immunoSEQ multiplex PCR reads with MiXCR, giving one entry per CDR3 protein. The data show about 160,000 distinct CDR3 sequences, around 93% seen once. Sequenced input: CD4+ T cells from PBMCs. The receptors derive from a human donor in good health.

CDR3 protein: CASSQDTGPGGGKKFF. CDR3 in DNA: TGTGCCAGCAGCCAAGATACGGGCCCCGGCGGGGGGAAGAAGTTCTTC. The chain carries TRBV4-2 and TRBJ2-1; 8 nucleotides align to TRBD2. Germline CDR1 reads LGHNA; CDR2 reads YNFKEQ. Trimming at V came to 0 bases and at J to 14 bases, leaving 15 bases not matched to a gene. The CDR3 has 16 amino acids.

The rearrangement links TRBV19 to TRBJ1-4; possibly TRBD1 for D (5 bases). Germline CDR1 and CDR2: LNHDA and SQIVND (reference sequence). Trimming shortened V by 5 bases and J by 13 bases, and 11 bases separated the two germline ends. CDR3 length equals 11 residues. CDR3 in amino acids: CASSVRRGLFF. The CDR3 DNA is TGTGCCAGTAGTGTGCGGAGGGGACTGTTTTTT.

J is TRBJ1-2 and V is TRBV18, with 11 bases that match TRBD1. Germline CDR1 and CDR2: KGHSH and LQKENI. The junction had 5 bases not matched to a gene; V was cut back by 4 bases and J by 7 bases. The CDR3 is 14 residues long. The CDR3 nucleotides read TGTGCCAGCTCACGGACAGGGGGCCGTGGTGGCTACACCTTC. Amino acid sequence: CASSRTGGRGGYTF.

V usage is TRBV7-2 and J usage is TRBJ2-5; a possible D gene is TRBD1 (6 bases). The CDR3 sequence is 13 residues long. V was cut by 7 bases and J by 1 base, with 10 bases left in between. Germline CDR1 is SGHTA and CDR2 is FQGNSA. The CDR3 region is CASNRDIQETQYF. The CDR3 nucleotides are TGTGCCAGCAACAGGGACATCCAAGAGACCCAGTACTTC. The complete variable domain, with remaining parts taken from reference TRBV7-2 and TRBJ2-5, reads GAGVSQSPSNKVTEKGKDVELRCDPISGHTALYWYRQSLGQGLEFLIYFQGNSAPDKSGLPSDRFSAERTGGSVSTLTIQRTQQEDSAVYLCASNRDIQETQYFGPGTRLLVL.

The chain couples TRBV3-1 to TRBJ2-1, with 8 bases aligning to TRBD2. V was clipped by 4 bases and J by 5 bases; unmatched bases: 4. Germline V CDR1 and CDR2: LGHDT, YNNKEL (reference sequence). The CDR3 length is 14 residues. DNA of the CDR3: TGTGCCAGCAGCCCCCCCGGGGGGGACAATGAGCAGTTCTTC. Its translation is CASSPPGGDNEQFF.

J is TRBJ2-2 and V is TRBV7-3; no firm D call. The germline CDR1 and CDR2 sequences are SGHTA and FQGTGA. V was cut by 5 bases and J by 0 bases, with 7 bases left in between. The CDR3 totals 14 residues. CDR3 protein: CASSPPPNTGELFF. The CDR3 DNA is TGTGCCAGCAGCCCACCCCCGAACACCGGGGAGCTGTTTTTT.

The chain has TRBV3-1 and TRBJ1-2; D ambiguous. Germline assignment: CDR1 LGHDT and CDR2 YNNKEL (reference sequence). The CDR3 extends over 14 amino acids. V lost 0 bases to trimming and J lost 3 bases, with 8 bases between them. The CDR3 protein is CASSQDAGDYGYTF. As DNA, the CDR3 is TGTGCCAGCAGCCAAGATGCGGGAGACTATGGCTACACCTTC.

This clonotype showed up just once. The V and J genes are TRBV4-1 and TRBJ2-3, with TRBD2 as a possible D gene (5 bases). The CDR3 runs 14 residues. Trimming shortened V by 4 bases and J by 5 bases, and 13 bases separated the two germline ends. Germline loops: CDR1 MGHRA, CDR2 YSYEKL. Here the CDR3 DNA reads TGCGCCAGCAGCCTTGGATCGGGGATAGATACGCAGTATTTT. It specifies CASSLGSGIDTQYF.

The CDR3 DNA reads TGCAGTGCCCCGGACAGGACGAACACCGGGGAGCTGTTTTTT. Translating it yields CSAPDRTNTGELFF. The rearrangement links TRBV20-1 to TRBJ2-2, with TRBD1 identical over 7 bases. Germline lookup yields CDR1 DFQATT and CDR2 SNEGSKA (reference sequence). The CDR3 spans 14 residues. The V gene end was trimmed by 6 bases and the J gene end by 0 bases; junction bases not matched to a gene: 4.

This chain connects TRBV6-5 to TRBJ2-1; maybe TRBD1 (6 bases). Germline-derived CDR1 and CDR2 are MNHEY and SVGAGI. This CDR3 has 18 amino acids. The V gene lost 0 bases and the J gene lost 3 bases, with 18 bases spanning the gap. CDR3 amino acids: CASSYSPLREGGYNEQFF. The CDR3 nucleotides read TGTGCCAGCAGTTACTCGCCCCTCAGGGAAGGGGGCTACAATGAGCAGTTCTTC.